This T cell receptor (beta chain) was recovered during a study of T-cell reconstitution after alpha-beta-depleted transplantation in children. This CDR3 is 16 amino acids long. V lost 7 bases, J lost 0 bases, and 15 bases lay in between. Unique molecular identifiers were incorporated during preparation of the TCRbeta library. MiXCR, applied by TCRdb to the PCR reads, yields one record per CDR3 protein. The sample carries hundreds of thousands of distinct CDR3 sequences, about 16% recorded once. The J gene is TRBJ1-4, the V gene TRBV12-3 or TRBV12-4; D uncertain. This TCR came from a boy in the first two years of life who had a stem cell transplant for Wiskott-Aldrich syndrome, so the T cells may come from the graft donor. The sequenced sample was PBMCs, mostly from graft donor cells, obtained 360 days after TCRalphabeta/CD19-depleted stem cell transplant. CDR3 amino acids: CASTPRERATNEKLFF. CDR3 DNA: TGTGCCAGCACCCCCCGAGAGCGTGCAACTAATGAAAAACTGTTTTTT.